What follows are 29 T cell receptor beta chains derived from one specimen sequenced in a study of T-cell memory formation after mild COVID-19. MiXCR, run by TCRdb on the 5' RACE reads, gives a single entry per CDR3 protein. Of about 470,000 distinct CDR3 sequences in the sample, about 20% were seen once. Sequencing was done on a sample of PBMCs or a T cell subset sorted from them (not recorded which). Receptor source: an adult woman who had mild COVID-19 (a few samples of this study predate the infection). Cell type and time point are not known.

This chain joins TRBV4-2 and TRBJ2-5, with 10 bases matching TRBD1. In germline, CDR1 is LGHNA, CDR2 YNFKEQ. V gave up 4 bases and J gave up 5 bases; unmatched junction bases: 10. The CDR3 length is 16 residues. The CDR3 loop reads CASSLFGQGDSETQYF. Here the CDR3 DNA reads TGTGCCAGCAGCCTTTTTGGACAGGGGGACTCGGAGACCCAGTACTTC.

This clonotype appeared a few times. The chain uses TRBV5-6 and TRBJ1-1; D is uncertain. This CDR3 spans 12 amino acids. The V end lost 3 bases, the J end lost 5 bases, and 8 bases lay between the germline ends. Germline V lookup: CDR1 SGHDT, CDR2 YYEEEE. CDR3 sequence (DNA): TGTGCCAGCAGCTACCGTCGGACTGAAGCTTTCTTT. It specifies CASSYRRTEAFF.

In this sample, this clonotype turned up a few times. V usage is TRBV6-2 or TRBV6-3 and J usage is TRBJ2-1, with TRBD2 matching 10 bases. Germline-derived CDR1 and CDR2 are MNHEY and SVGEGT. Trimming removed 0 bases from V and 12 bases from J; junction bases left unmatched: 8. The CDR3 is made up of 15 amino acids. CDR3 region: CASSYSPTSGFAQFF. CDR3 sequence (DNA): TGTGCCAGCAGTTACTCCCCGACTAGCGGGTTTGCGCAGTTCTTC.

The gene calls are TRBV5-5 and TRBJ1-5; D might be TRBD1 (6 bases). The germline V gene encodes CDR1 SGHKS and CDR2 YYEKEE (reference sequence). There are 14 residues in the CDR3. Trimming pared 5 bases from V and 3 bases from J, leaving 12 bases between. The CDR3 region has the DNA TGTGCCAGCAGTCTGGACAGTTTCAATCAGCCCCAGCATTTT. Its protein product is CASSLDSFNQPQHF.

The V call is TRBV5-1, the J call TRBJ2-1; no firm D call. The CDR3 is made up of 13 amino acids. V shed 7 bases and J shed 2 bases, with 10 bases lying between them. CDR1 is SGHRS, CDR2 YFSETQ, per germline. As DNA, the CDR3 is TGCGCCAGCGCCCTTGGGACCTACAATGAGCAGTTCTTC. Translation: CASALGTYNEQFF.

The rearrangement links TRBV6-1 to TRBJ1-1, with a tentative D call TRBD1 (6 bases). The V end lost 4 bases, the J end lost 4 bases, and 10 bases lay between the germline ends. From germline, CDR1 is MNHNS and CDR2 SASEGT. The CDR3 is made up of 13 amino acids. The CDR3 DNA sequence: TGTGCCAGCAGTGGGGGGCGGTTCACTGAAGCTTTCTTT. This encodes CASSGGRFTEAFF.

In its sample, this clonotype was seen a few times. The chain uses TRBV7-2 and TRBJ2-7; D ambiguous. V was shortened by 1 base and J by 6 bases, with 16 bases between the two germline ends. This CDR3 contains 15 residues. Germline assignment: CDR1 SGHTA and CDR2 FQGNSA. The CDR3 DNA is TGTGCCAGCAGCTTAGGGGCAGGATACCTAGGCGAGCAGTACTTC. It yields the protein CASSLGAGYLGEQYF.

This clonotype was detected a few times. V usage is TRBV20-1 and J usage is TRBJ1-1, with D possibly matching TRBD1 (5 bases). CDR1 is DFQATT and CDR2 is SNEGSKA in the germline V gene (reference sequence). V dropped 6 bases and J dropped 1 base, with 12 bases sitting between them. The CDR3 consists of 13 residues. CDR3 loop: CSASQGGNTEAFF. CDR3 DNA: TGCAGTGCGAGTCAGGGAGGGAACACTGAAGCTTTCTTT.

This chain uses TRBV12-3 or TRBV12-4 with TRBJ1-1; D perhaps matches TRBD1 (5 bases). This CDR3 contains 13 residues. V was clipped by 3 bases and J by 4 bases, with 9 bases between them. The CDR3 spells CASSFPGATEAFF. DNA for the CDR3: TGTGCCAGCAGTTTCCCCGGGGCCACTGAAGCTTTCTTT.

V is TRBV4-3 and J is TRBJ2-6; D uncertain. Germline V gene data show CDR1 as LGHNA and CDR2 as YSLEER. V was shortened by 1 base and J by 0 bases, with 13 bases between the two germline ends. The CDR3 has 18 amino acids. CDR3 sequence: CASSQGGPGRSGANVLTF. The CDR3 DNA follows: TGCGCCAGCAGCCAAGGAGGTCCAGGCCGCTCTGGGGCCAACGTCCTGACTTTC.

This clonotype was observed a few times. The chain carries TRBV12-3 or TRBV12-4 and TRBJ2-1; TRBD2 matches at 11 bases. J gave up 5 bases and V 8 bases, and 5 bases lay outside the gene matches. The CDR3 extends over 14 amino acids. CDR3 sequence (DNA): TGTGCCAGCTGGATAGCGGGAGGGCACAATGAGCAGTTCTTC. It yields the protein CASWIAGGHNEQFF.

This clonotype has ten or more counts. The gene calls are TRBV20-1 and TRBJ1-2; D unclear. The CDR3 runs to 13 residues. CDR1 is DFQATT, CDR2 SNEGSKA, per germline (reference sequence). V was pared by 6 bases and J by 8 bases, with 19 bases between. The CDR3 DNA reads TGCAGTGCCCCCCTCTCCGGGTCTTGGGGCTACACCTTC. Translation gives CSAPLSGSWGYTF.

The CDR3 loop reads CASSLSSGLNEQFF. CDR3 bases: TGTGCCAGCAGCTTGTCTTCCGGGTTGAATGAGCAGTTCTTC. The chain links TRBV5-6 to TRBJ2-1; the D is unclear. V was clipped by 1 base and J by 7 bases, with 12 bases between them. This CDR3 comprises 14 residues. Germline assignment: CDR1 SGHDT and CDR2 YYEEEE.

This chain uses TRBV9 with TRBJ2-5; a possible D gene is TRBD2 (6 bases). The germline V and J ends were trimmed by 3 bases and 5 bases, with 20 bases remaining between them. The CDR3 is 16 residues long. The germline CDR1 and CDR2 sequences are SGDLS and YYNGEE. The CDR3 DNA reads TGTGCCAGCAGCGCGCGGGACCTCCAGATTGGGGAGACCCAGTACTTC. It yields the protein CASSARDLQIGETQYF.

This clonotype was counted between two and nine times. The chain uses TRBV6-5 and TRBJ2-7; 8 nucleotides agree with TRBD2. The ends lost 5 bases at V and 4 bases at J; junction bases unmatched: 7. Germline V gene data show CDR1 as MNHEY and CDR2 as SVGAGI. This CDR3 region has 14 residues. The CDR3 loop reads CASSNRGGQYEQYF. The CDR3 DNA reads TGTGCCAGCAGTAACCGGGGGGGCCAGTACGAGCAGTACTTC.

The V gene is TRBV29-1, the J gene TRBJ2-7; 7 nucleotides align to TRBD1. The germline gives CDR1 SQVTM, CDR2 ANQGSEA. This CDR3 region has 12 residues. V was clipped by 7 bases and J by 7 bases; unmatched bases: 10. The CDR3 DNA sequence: TGCAGCGCCTCCTCAGGGGACAGTGAGCAGTACTTC. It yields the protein CSASSGDSEQYF.

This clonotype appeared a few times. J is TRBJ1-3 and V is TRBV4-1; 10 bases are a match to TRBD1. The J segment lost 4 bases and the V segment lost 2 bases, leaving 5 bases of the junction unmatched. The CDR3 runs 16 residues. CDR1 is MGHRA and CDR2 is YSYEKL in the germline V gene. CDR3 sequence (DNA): TGCGCCAGCAGCCAAATCGGGACAGGGGACGGAAACACCATATATTTT. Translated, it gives CASSQIGTGDGNTIYF.

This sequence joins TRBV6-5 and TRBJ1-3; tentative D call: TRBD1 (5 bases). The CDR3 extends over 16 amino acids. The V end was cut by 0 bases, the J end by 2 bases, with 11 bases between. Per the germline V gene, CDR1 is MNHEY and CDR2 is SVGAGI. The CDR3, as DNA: TGTGCCAGCAGTTACTCCAGGGAAGGTGCTGGAAACACCATATATTTT. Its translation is CASSYSREGAGNTIYF.

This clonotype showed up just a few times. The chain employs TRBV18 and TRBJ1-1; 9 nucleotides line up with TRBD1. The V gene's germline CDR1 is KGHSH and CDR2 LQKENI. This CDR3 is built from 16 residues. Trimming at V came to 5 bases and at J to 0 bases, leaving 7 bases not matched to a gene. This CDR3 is CASSGQGLAMNTEAFF. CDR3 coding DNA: TGTGCCAGCTCAGGACAGGGGCTGGCTATGAACACTGAAGCTTTCTTT.

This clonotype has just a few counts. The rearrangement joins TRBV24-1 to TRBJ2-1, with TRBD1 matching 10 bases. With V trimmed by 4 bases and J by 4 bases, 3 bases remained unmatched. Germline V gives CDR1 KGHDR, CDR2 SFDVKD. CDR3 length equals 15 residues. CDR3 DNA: TGTGCCACCAGTGACGCGGGACAGGGGTACAATGAGCAGTTCTTC. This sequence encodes CATSDAGQGYNEQFF.

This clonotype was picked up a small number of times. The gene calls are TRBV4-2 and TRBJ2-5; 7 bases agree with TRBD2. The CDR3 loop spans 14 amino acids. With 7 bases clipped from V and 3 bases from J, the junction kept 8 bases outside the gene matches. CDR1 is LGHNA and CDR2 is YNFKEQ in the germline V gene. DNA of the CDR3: TGTGCCAGCACCCGTTGGGGGGGAGAAGAGACCCAGTACTTC. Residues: CASTRWGGEETQYF.

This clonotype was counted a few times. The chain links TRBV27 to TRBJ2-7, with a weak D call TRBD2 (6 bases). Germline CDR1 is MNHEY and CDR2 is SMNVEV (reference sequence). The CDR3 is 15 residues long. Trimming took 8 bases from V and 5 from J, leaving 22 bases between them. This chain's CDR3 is CASWGLGTPGDEQYF. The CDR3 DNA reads TGTGCCAGCTGGGGACTCGGGACGCCTGGGGACGAGCAGTACTTC.

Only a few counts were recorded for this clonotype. This CDR3 reads CASCLGETQYF. The DNA for the CDR3 is TGTGCCAGCTGCTTGGGGGAGACCCAGTACTTC. This chain joins TRBV6-2 or TRBV6-3 and TRBJ2-5; D gene unclear. The CDR3 consists of 11 residues. Germline CDR1 and CDR2: MNHEY and SVGEGT. V lost 8 bases and J lost 5, with 9 bases in between.

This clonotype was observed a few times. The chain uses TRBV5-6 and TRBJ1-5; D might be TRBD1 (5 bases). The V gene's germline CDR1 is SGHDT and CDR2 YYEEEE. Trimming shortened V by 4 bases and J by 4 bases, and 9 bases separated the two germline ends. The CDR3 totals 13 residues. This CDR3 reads CASSEQGNQPQHF. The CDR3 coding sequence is TGTGCCAGCAGCGAGCAGGGAAATCAGCCCCAGCATTTT.

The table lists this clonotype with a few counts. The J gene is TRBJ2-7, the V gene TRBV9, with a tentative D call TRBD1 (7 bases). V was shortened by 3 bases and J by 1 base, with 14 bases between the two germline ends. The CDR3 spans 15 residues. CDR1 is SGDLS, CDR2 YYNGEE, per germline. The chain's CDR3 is CASSGEDRLSYEQYF. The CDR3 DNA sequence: TGTGCCAGCAGCGGGGAGGACAGGCTATCCTACGAGCAGTACTTC.

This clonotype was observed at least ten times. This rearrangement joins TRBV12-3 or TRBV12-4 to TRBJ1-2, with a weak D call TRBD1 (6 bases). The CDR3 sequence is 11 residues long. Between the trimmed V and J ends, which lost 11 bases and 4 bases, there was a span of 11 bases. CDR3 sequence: CALGGSYGYTF. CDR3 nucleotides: TGTGCCCTAGGGGGAAGCTATGGCTACACCTTC.

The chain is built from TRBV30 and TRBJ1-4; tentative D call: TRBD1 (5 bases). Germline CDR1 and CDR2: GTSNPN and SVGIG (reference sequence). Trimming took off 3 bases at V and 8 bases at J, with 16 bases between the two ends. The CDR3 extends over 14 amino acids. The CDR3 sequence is CAWSVGHGREKLFF. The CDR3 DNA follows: TGTGCCTGGAGCGTTGGACATGGACGGGAAAAACTGTTTTTT.

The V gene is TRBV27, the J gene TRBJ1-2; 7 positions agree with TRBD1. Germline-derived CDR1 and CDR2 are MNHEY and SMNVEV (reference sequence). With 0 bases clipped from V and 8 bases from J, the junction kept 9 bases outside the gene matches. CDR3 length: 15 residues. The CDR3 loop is CASSLSFLGGEGYTF. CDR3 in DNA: TGTGCCAGCAGTTTATCATTCCTAGGGGGCGAGGGCTACACCTTC.

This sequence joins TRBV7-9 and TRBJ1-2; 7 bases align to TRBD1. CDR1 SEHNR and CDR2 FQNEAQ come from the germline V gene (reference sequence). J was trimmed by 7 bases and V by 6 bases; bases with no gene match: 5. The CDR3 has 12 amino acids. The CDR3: CASRQGLGGYTF. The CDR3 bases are TGTGCCAGCAGACAGGGGTTGGGTGGCTACACCTTC.